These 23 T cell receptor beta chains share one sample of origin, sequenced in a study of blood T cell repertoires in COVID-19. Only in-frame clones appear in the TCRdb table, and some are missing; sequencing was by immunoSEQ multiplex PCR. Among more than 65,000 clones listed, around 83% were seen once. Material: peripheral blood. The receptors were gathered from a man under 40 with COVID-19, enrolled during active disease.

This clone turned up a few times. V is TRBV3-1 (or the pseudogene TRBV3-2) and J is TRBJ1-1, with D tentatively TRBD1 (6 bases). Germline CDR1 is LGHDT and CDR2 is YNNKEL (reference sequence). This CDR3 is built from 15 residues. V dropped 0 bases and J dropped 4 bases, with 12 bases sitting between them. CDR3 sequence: CASSQDLRGGTEAFF. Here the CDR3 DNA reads TGTGCCAGCAGCCAAGATCTGAGGGGGGGCACTGAAGCTTTCTTT.

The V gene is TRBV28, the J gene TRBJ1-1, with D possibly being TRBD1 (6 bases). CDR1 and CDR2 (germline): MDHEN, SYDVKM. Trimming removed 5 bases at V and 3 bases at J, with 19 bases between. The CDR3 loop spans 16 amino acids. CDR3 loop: CASSGSLLRGDTEAFF. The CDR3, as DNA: TGTGCCAGCAGTGGATCACTGCTCAGGGGAGACACTGAAGCTTTCTTT.

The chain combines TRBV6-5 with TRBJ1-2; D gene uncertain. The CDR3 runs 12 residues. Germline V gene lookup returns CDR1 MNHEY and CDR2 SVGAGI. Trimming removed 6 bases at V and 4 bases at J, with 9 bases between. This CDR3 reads CASRADFYGYTF. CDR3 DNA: TGTGCCAGCAGGGCGGACTTCTATGGCTACACCTTC.

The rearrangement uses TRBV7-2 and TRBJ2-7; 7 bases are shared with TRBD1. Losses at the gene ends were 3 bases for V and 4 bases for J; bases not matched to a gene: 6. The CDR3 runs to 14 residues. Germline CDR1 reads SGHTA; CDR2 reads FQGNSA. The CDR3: CASSFWTGHYEQYF. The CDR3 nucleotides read TGTGCCAGCAGCTTCTGGACAGGTCATTACGAGCAGTACTTC.

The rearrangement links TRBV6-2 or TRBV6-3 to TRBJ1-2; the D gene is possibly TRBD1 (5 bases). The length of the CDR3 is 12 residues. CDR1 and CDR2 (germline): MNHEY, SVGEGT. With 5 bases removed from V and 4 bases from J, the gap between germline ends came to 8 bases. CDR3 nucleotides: TGTGCCAGCAGTCCCGACAGCTATGGCTACACCTTC. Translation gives CASSPDSYGYTF.

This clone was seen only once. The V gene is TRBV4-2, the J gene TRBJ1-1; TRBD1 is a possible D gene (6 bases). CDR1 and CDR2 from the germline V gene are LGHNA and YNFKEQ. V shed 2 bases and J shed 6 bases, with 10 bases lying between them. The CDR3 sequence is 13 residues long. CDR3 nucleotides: TGTGCCAGCAGCCAACCTGACAGGCCTGAAGCTTTCTTT. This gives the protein CASSQPDRPEAFF.

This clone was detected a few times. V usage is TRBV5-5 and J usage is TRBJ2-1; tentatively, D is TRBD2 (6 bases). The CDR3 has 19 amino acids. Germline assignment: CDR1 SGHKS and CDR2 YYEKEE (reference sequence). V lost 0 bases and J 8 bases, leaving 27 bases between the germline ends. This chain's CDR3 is CASSLGQGAGITLGDEQFF. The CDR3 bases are TGTGCCAGCAGCTTGGGGCAAGGGGCGGGGATAACCTTAGGCGATGAGCAGTTCTTC.

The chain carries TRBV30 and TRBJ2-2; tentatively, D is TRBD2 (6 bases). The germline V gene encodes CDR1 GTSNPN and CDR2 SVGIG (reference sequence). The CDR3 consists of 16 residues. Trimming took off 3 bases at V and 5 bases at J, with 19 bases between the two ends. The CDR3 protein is CAWSRGTGGVTGELFF. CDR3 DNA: TGTGCCTGGAGCCGCGGGACTGGCGGGGTAACCGGGGAGCTGTTTTTT.

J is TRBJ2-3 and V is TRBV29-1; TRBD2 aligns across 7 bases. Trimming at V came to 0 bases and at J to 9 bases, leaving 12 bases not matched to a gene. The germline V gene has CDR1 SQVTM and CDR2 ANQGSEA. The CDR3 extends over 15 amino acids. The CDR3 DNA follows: TGCAGCGTTGAAGATGCCACTGGGCCCGGGGGGACGCAGTATTTT. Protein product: CSVEDATGPGGTQYF.

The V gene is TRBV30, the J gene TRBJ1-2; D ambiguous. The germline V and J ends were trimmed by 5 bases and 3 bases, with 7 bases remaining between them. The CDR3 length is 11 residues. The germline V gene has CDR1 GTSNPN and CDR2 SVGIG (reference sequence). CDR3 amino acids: CAWGRDYGYTF. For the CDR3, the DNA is TGTGCCTGGGGTCGTGACTATGGCTACACCTTC. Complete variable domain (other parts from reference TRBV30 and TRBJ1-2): SQTIHQWPATLVQPVGSPLSLECTVEGTSNPNLYWYRQAAGRGLQLLFYSVGIGQISSEVPQNLSASRPQDRQFILSSKKLLLSDSGFYLCAWGRDYGYTFGSGTRLTVV.

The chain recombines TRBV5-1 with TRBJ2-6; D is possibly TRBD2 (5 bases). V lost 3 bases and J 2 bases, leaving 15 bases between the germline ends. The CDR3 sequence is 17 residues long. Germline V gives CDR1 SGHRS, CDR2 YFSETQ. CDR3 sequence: CASSSSVRGPGANVLTF. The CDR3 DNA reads TGCGCCAGCAGCTCTTCGGTCCGGGGTCCTGGGGCCAACGTCCTGACTTTC.

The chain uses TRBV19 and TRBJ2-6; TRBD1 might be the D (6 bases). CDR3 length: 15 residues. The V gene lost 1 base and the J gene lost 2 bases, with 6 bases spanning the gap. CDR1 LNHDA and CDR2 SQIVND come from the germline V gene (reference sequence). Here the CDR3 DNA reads TGTGCCAGTAGTATAGCAGGGGCTGGGGCCAACGTCCTGACTTTC. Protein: CASSIAGAGANVLTF.

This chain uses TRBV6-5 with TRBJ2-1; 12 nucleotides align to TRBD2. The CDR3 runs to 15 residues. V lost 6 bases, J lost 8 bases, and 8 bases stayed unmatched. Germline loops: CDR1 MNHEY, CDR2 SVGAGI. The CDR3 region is CASSETSGSSYEQFF. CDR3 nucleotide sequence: TGTGCCAGCAGCGAGACTAGCGGGAGCAGCTATGAGCAGTTCTTC.

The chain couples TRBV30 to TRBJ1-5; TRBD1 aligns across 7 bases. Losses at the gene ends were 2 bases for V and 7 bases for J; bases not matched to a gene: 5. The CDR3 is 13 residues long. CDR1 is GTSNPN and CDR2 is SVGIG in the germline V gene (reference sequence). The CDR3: CAWSTDREQPQHF. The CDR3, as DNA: TGTGCCTGGAGTACAGACAGGGAGCAGCCCCAGCATTTT.

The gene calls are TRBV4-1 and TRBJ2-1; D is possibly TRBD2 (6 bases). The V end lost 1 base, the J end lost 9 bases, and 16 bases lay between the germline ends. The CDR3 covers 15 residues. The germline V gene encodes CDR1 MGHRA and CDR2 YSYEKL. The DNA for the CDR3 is TGCGCCAGCAGCCAAGGTCTCCCCGGGAGTGGTGAGCAGTTCTTC. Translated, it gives CASSQGLPGSGEQFF.

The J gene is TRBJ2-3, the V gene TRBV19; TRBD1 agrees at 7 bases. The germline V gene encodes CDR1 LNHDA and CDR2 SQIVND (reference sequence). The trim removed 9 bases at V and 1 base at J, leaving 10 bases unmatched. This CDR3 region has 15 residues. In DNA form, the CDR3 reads TGTGCCAGCCGCCCGATCGGGACAGGCACAGATACGCAGTATTTT. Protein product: CASRPIGTGTDTQYF.

CDR3 nucleotide sequence: TGCGCCAGCAGCTTCGAGGGCAGCTCTGGAAACACCATATATTTT. Its translation is CASSFEGSSGNTIYF. The rearrangement links TRBV5-1 to TRBJ1-3; D remains unclear. Germline loops: CDR1 SGHRS, CDR2 YFSETQ. Between the trimmed V and J ends, which lost 2 bases and 0 bases, there was a span of 9 bases. This CDR3 has 15 amino acids.

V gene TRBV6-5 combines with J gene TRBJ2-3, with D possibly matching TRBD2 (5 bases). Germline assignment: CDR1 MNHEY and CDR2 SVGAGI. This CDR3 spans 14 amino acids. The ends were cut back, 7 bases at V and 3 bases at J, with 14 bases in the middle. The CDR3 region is CASKRELGTDTQYF. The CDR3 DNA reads TGTGCCAGCAAGAGGGAACTGGGTACAGATACGCAGTATTTT.

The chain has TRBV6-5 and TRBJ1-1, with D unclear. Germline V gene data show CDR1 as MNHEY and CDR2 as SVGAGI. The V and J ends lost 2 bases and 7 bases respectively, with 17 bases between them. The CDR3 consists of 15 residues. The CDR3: CASSYDYGGWVEAFF. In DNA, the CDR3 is TGTGCCAGCAGTTACGACTATGGAGGGTGGGTTGAAGCTTTCTTT.

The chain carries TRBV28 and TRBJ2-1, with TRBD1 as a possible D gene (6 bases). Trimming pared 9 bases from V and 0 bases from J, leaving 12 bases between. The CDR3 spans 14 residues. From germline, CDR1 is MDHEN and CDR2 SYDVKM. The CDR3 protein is CASNRDNSYNEQFF. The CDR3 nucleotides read TGTGCCAGTAACCGGGACAACTCCTACAATGAGCAGTTCTTC.

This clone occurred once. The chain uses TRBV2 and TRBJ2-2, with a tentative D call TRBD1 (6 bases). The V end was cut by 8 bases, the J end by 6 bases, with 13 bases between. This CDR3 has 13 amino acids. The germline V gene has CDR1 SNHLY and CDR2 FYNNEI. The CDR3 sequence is CASWDTGAGELFF. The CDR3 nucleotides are TGTGCCAGCTGGGACACCGGGGCCGGGGAGCTGTTTTTT.

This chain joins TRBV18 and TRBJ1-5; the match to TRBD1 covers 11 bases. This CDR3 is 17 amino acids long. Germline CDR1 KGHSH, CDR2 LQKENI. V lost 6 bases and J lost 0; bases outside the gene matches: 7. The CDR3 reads CASSPGTGGYSNQPQHF. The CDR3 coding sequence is TGTGCCAGCTCCCCCGGGACAGGGGGATATAGCAATCAGCCCCAGCATTTT.

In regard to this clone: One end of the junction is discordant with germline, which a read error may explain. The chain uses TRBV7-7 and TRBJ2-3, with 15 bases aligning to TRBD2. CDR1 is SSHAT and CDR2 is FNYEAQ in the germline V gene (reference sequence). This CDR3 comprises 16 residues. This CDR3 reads CASSLGLAGGGDTQYF. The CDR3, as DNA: TGTGCTAGCAGCTTGGGACTAGCGGGAGGCGGGGATACGCAGTATTTT.